The clone carrying this T cell receptor (beta chain) was observed a few times. The antigen remains unidentified. This record belongs to a study of OX40 agonist ivuxolimab in advanced cancers. Study context: Averaging around 60 years in age, with a range of roughly 20 to 80, the cohort was about 86% male.

The ends were cut back, 8 bases at V and 7 bases at J, with 17 bases in the middle. The germline V gene has CDR1 SNHLY and CDR2 FYNNEI. The CDR3 consists of 13 residues. Findings and caveats of the study: Blood T cells, both CD4+ and CD8+, expanded clonally by week 6 at 0.1 to 3.0 mg/kg.

Only in-frame clones appear in the TCRdb table, and some are missing; sequencing was by immunoSEQ multiplex PCR. The table includes 75,000 to 100,000 clones, roughly 80% detected once. Here the sequenced sample was CD4+ or CD8+ T cells sorted from blood, taken in a trial of the OX40 agonist ivuxolimab. The clonotype comes from an adult with an advanced solid tumor such as melanoma, head and neck, liver or kidney cancer. The J gene is TRBJ1-2, the V gene TRBV2; D is unclear. Here the CDR3 reads CASPETRMGGYTF. The CDR3 DNA sequence: TGTGCCAGCCCTGAGACAAGGATGGGTGGCTACACCTTC. Full variable domain (rest looked up from reference TRBV2 and TRBJ1-2): EPEVTQTPSHQVTQMGQEVILRCVPISNHLYFYWYRQILGQKVEFLVSFYNNEISEKSEIFDDQFSVERPDGSNFTLKIRSTKLEDSAMYFCASPETRMGGYTFGSGTRLTVV.